This record concerns one T cell receptor (beta chain) sequence. A few counts support this clone. The target of this receptor is not known. Qualities for individual bases were not recorded, and no much larger clone is one base off. The data stem from a study of metastatic and nonmetastatic thyroid tumors (dated by TCRdb to between 2020 and 2021). About the investigation overall: For patients with malignant and with benign thyroid disease, the researchers compared repertoires between peripheral blood samples and tumor or nodule tissue samples. Broad study findings and their caveats: TCR beta diversity was reported as significantly higher in malignant tumors than in benign nodules, in both blood and tumor samples.

Based on the germline V gene (reference sequence), the CDR1 and CDR2 sequences are MNHEY and SMNVEV. V and J are truncated by 5 bases and 2 bases respectively, leaving an intervening sequence of 8 bases. The CDR3 has 13 amino acids, counting the end cysteine and phenylalanine. The read is trimmed to its CDR3 DNA, 39 bases read in frame from base 1. The library was obtained by PCR. Sequencing took place on an Illumina HiSeq 4000. High-throughput sequencing was used to profile the TCR beta-chain CDR3 region of every patient. The original methods were these. The researchers built a classifier to tell apart papillary thyroid cancer patients with distant metastasis, based on CDR3 differences among clinicopathological groups. The Shannon index was used to assess repertoire diversity, and the Morisita-Horn index was used to assess tumor-blood repertoire similarity. TCRdb reran the public reads through fastp at Q25 and MiXCR, keeping productive beta chains. TCRdb, not the original authors, processed these V and J calls. The sample has fewer than 20,000 clones on record, more than 15% of them singletons. The top ten constitute about 18% of the sample.

No patient had received any treatment before thyroid surgery. Using T-cell receptor beta sequencing, the researchers looked back retrospectively at clinical samples from patients, gathered between about 2012 and 2018. Sequenced sample: blood. The receptor comes from a female donor with papillary thyroid cancer or a benign thyroid nodule (not recorded which). Some clones in this sample may be carry-over from other donors' samples. Recombination connected TRBV27 to TRBJ2-3; no D segment can be confidently identified. The DNA sequence follows: TGTGCCAGCAGTCCGACCTTCACAGATACGCAGTATTTT. Its product reads: CASSPTFTDTQYF.